This entry lists 25 T cell receptor beta chains sequenced from one sample in a study of blood T cell repertoires in COVID-19. TCRdb's copy holds only in-frame clones and misses some; the assay was immunoSEQ multiplex PCR. The table lists some 120,000 clones, 70% to 90% of them singletons. Sequencing was done on a sample of peripheral blood. Every receptor here comes from a woman between 50 and 59 years old who had recovered from COVID-19.

The chain joins TRBV1 to TRBJ2-3; TRBD2, the table's D call, lacks a check against the DNA. TRBV1 is an annotated pseudogene. The CDR3 has 16 residues. CDR3 residues: CTRRIPDSPYSDTQYF. CDR3 nucleotides: TGCACCAGAAGGATCCCGGACTCCCCATACTCGGATACGCAGTATTTT.

The rearrangement links TRBV7-7 to TRBJ1-2; 9 positions agree with TRBD1. The germline gives CDR1 SSHAT, CDR2 FNYEAQ (reference sequence). J lost 4 bases, V lost 1 base, and 7 bases had no gene match. CDR3 size: 16 residues. The CDR3 DNA follows: TGTGCCAGCAGCTTAGGCCGGGACAGGGAGGCCTATGGCTACACCTTC. This codes for CASSLGRDREAYGYTF.

The chain couples TRBV29-1 to TRBJ2-1; 7 positions agree with TRBD1. The CDR3 is made up of 16 amino acids. CDR1 and CDR2 from the germline V gene are SQVTM and ANQGSEA. Unmatched junction bases numbered 17, after V lost 2 bases and J lost 10 bases. This chain's CDR3 is CSVETGNRQGGKEQFF. CDR3 in DNA: TGCAGCGTTGAAACGGGGAACCGACAGGGTGGGAAGGAGCAGTTCTTC.

This rearrangement joins TRBV6-1 to TRBJ1-1, with D possibly being TRBD1 (6 bases). Trimming shortened V by 3 bases and J by 3 bases, and 17 bases separated the two germline ends. The germline CDR1 and CDR2 sequences are MNHNS and SASEGT. This CDR3 has 16 residues. This CDR3 reads CASSDPWTDADTEAFF. The CDR3 DNA reads as TGTGCCAGCAGTGATCCTTGGACAGATGCAGACACTGAAGCTTTCTTT.

The chain carries TRBV6-5 and TRBJ2-5; 7 positions match TRBD2. V lost 6 bases and J lost 5; bases outside the gene matches: 9. The CDR3 extends over 14 amino acids. The germline gives CDR1 MNHEY, CDR2 SVGAGI. CDR3 nucleotides: TGTGCCAGCAGCTGGGGAGGGCCGGGCGAGACCCAGTACTTC. This codes for CASSWGGPGETQYF.

J is TRBJ1-1 and V is TRBV30, with 8 bases fitting TRBD1. J lost 3 bases, V lost 5 bases, and 2 bases had no gene match. The CDR3 contains 12 residues. Germline CDR1 and CDR2: GTSNPN and SVGIG (reference sequence). This CDR3 is CAWDRGDTEAFF. In DNA, the CDR3 is TGTGCCTGGGACAGGGGAGACACTGAAGCTTTCTTT.

This clone was seen a single time. This chain links TRBV25-1 with TRBJ1-1; D is possibly TRBD1 (6 bases). The CDR3 length is 11 residues. Trimming pared 6 bases from V and 7 bases from J, leaving 9 bases between. Germline CDR1 is MGHDK and CDR2 is SYGVNS. In DNA, the CDR3 is TGTGCCAGCAGAGGACAGATTGAAGCTTTCTTT. Protein: CASRGQIEAFF. Full variable domain (rest looked up from reference TRBV25-1 and TRBJ1-1): EADIYQTPRYLVIGTGKKITLECSQTMGHDKMYWYQQDPGMELHLIHYSYGVNSTEKGDLSSESTVSRIRTEHFPLTLESARPSHTSQYLCASRGQIEAFFGQGTRLTVV.

V is TRBV11-2 and J is TRBJ1-1; TRBD1 matches 7 bases. CDR3 size: 16 residues. Trimming removed 5 bases from V and 5 bases from J; junction bases left unmatched: 14. Germline-derived CDR1 and CDR2 are SGHAT and FQNNGV. The CDR3 loop reads CASSRTSTGAGTEAFF. CDR3 in DNA: TGTGCCAGCAGCCGAACATCAACAGGGGCGGGTACTGAAGCTTTCTTT.

The J gene is TRBJ1-1, the V gene TRBV7-2; D ambiguous. Looked up from germline, CDR1 is SGHTA and CDR2 is FQGNSA. V lost 6 bases and J lost 0, with 17 bases in between. CDR3 length equals 16 residues. The CDR3 is CASRRSGFRLNTEAFF. In DNA, the CDR3 is TGTGCCAGCAGGCGCTCGGGGTTTCGATTGAACACTGAAGCTTTCTTT.

The chain links TRBV5-1 to TRBJ1-2; 7 positions agree with TRBD1. The germline gives CDR1 SGHRS, CDR2 YFSETQ. The V gene end was trimmed by 2 bases and the J gene end by 5 bases; junction bases not matched to a gene: 6. The CDR3 has 14 amino acids. The CDR3 spells CASSFTGDPYGYTF. The CDR3 region has the DNA TGCGCCAGCAGCTTTACAGGGGACCCATATGGCTACACCTTC.

This clone was seen once. V and J are TRBV5-1 and TRBJ1-6, with unresolved D. Trimming shortened V by 0 bases and J by 7 bases, and 11 bases separated the two germline ends. Germline loops: CDR1 SGHRS, CDR2 YFSETQ. The CDR3 spans 15 residues. CDR3 DNA sequence: TGCGCCAGCAGCTTGGAGGGAGTTGAAAATTCACCCCTCCACTTT. Residues: CASSLEGVENSPLHF.

The rearrangement uses TRBV12-3 or TRBV12-4 and TRBJ1-1, with D unresolved. With 7 bases removed from V and 3 bases from J, the gap between germline ends came to 12 bases. CDR3 length: 13 amino acids. In DNA, the CDR3 is TGTGCCAGCACCCCCTACCTGGACACTGAAGCTTTCTTT. Amino acids: CASTPYLDTEAFF.

The chain is built from TRBV7-9 and TRBJ2-5, with 10 bases lining up with TRBD1. This CDR3 comprises 16 residues. Germline V gene data show CDR1 as SEHNR and CDR2 as FQNEAQ (reference sequence). V lost 7 bases and J lost 3; bases outside the gene matches: 11. The CDR3 bases are TGTGCCAGCACCCCAGGGGACAGGGGCGCCAAAGAGACCCAGTACTTC. This sequence encodes CASTPGDRGAKETQYF.

The genes are TRBV10-1 and TRBJ1-6; the match to TRBD1 covers 9 bases. Germline values: CDR1 WNHNN, CDR2 SYGVQD (reference sequence). Trimming removed 5 bases from V and 6 bases from J; junction bases left unmatched: 23. This CDR3 spans 21 amino acids. The CDR3 protein is CASSSPQEPGQGSPTNSPLHF. Here the CDR3 DNA reads TGCGCCAGCAGTTCGCCCCAAGAACCGGGACAGGGAAGTCCGACTAATTCACCCCTCCACTTT.

The chain recombines TRBV5-1 with TRBJ2-1, with TRBD2 identical over 12 bases. Losses at the gene ends were 4 bases for V and 13 bases for J; bases not matched to a gene: 18. CDR1 is SGHRS, CDR2 YFSETQ, per germline. The CDR3 totals 17 residues. The CDR3 DNA follows: TGCGCCAGCAGCCCGGGGGGGGCTAGCGGGAGGGCCGGCCTTCAGTTCTTC. This codes for CASSPGGASGRAGLQFF. Full variable domain (rest looked up from reference TRBV5-1 and TRBJ2-1): KAGVTQTPRYLIKTRGQQVTLSCSPISGHRSVSWYQQTPGQGLQFLFEYFSETQRNKGNFPGRFSGRQFSNSRSEMNVSTLELGDSALYLCASSPGGASGRAGLQFFGPGTRLTVL.

This chain uses TRBV2 with TRBJ2-7; 8 nucleotides match TRBD2. The CDR3 is made up of 14 amino acids. Per germline, CDR1 SNHLY and CDR2 FYNNEI. Trimming took 4 bases from V and 4 from J; bases not matched to a gene: 6. The CDR3 is CASSVRGGFYEQYF. For the CDR3, the DNA is TGTGCCAGCAGTGTCCGGGGGGGATTTTACGAGCAGTACTTC.

The genes are TRBV27 and TRBJ1-1, with a weak D call TRBD1 (5 bases). The CDR3 length is 13 residues. CDR1 is MNHEY, CDR2 SMNVEV, per germline (reference sequence). The germline V and J ends were trimmed by 6 bases and 3 bases, with 11 bases remaining between them. The CDR3 here is CASRGIGDTEAFF. Written as DNA, the CDR3 is TGTGCCAGCAGGGGTATAGGGGACACTGAAGCTTTCTTT.

This clone was counted a few times. The chain carries TRBV25-1 and TRBJ1-1, with 9 bases identical to TRBD1. The germline V gene encodes CDR1 MGHDK and CDR2 SYGVNS. Unmatched junction bases numbered 5, after V lost 4 bases and J lost 5 bases. The CDR3 length is 14 residues. The CDR3 loop is CASSGDRAETEAFF. CDR3 coding DNA: TGTGCCAGCAGTGGGGACAGGGCGGAAACTGAAGCTTTCTTT.

The genes are TRBV19 and TRBJ1-2, with TRBD1 matching 8 bases. This CDR3 is built from 12 residues. Germline CDR1 and CDR2: LNHDA and SQIVND (reference sequence). V shed 4 bases and J 8 bases; nucleotides not matched to a gene: 3. The CDR3 coding sequence is TGTGCCAGTAGTAGTCACAGGGGGGGCTACACCTTC. Protein: CASSSHRGGYTF. The variable domain in full, completed from reference TRBV19 and TRBJ1-2, reads DGGITQSPKYLFRKEGQNVTLSCEQNLNHDAMYWYRQDPGQGLRLIYYSQIVNDFQKGDIAEGYSVSREKKESFPLTVTSAQKNPTAFYLCASSSHRGGYTFGSGTRLTVV.

The chain couples TRBV4-1 to TRBJ2-2; a weak D match, TRBD2 (6 bases). The CDR3 length is 19 residues. Germline-derived CDR1 and CDR2 are MGHRA and YSYEKL. V lost 1 base and J lost 3, with 21 bases in between. This CDR3 is CASSQAGPGRPQDTGELFF. CDR3 DNA: TGCGCCAGCAGCCAAGCTGGCCCGGGGAGGCCCCAGGACACCGGGGAGCTGTTTTTT.

This chain uses TRBV19 with TRBJ1-1; TRBD1 is a possible D gene (6 bases). The germline V gene encodes CDR1 LNHDA and CDR2 SQIVND (reference sequence). The CDR3 sequence is 16 residues long. V lost 4 bases and J 1 base, leaving 16 bases between the germline ends. The CDR3 DNA follows: TGTGCCAGTAGTACCCTGGTAGGACAGAAGAACACTGAAGCTTTCTTT. This gives the protein CASSTLVGQKNTEAFF.

This clone was observed once. V usage is TRBV9 and J usage is TRBJ1-5; D remains ambiguous. The CDR3 covers 13 residues. Germline CDR1 and CDR2: SGDLS and YYNGEE. Trimming cost V 0 bases and J 11 bases, with 12 bases left between them. In DNA form, the CDR3 reads TGTGCCAGCAGCGTAGCTGACGACGGGACCCAGCATTTT. Translating it yields CASSVADDGTQHF.

The chain is built from TRBV5-4 and TRBJ2-1, with 9 positions matching TRBD2. V trimming: 4 bases; J trimming: 0 bases; junction bases outside the gene matches: 5. This CDR3 has 16 residues. The germline V gene has CDR1 SGHNT and CDR2 YYREEE (reference sequence). In DNA, the CDR3 is TGTGCCAGCAGCCCGGGACTAGCCTCCTCCTACAATGAGCAGTTCTTC. Its translation: CASSPGLASSYNEQFF.

The chain links TRBV7-9 to TRBJ1-1, with D perhaps matching TRBD1 (5 bases). V was shortened by 2 bases and J by 0 bases, with 19 bases between the two germline ends. The CDR3 sequence is 18 residues long. Germline CDR1 is SEHNR and CDR2 is FQNEAQ (reference sequence). CDR3 nucleotide sequence: TGTGCCAGCAGCTTACTATCGGGGGGATTAGGGATGAACACTGAAGCTTTCTTT. Its translation is CASSLLSGGLGMNTEAFF.

The CDR3 spells CASSVEGSGTQYF. CDR3 bases: TGTGCCAGCAGCGTAGAGGGGAGCGGGACTCAGTACTTC. This chain joins TRBV9 and TRBJ2-7; 7 nucleotides align to TRBD2. J was trimmed by 10 bases and V by 0 bases; bases with no gene match: 7. From germline, CDR1 is SGDLS and CDR2 YYNGEE. This CDR3 is 13 amino acids long.